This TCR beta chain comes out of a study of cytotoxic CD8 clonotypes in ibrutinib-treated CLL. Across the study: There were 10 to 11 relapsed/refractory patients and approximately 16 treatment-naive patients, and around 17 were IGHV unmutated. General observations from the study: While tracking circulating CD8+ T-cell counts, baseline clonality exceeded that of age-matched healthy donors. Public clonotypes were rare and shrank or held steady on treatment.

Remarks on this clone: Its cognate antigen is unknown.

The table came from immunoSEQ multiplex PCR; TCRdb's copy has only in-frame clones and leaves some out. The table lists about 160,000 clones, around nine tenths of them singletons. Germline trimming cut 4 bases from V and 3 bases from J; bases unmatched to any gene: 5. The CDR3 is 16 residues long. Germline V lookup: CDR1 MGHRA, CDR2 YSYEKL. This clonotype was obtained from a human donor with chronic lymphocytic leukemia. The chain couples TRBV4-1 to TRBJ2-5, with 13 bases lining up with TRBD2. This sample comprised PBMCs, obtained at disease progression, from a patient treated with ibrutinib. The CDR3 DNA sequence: TGCGCCAGCAGCCGAACCGGACTAGCGGGAGAAGAGACCCAGTACTTC. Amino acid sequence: CASSRTGLAGEETQYF.